One sample yielded the 21 T cell receptor beta chains listed below, sequenced in a study of control samples from healthy donors and cancer patients (dated by TCRdb to 2020 to 2021). Preparation of the library involved the immunoSEQ multiplex PCR assay. In TCRdb, the immuneACCESS table is reduced to in-frame sequences with V and J assigned. These tables do not hold every clone; where another copy was compared, an unresolved V gene accounts for under half, and the others remain unexplained. For this sample the table gives 190,000 or so clones, of which 85% to 95% were detected only once. Roughly 1.5% of the sample rests with the top ten. The sequencing input was blood. All receptors come from a man younger than 30 in good health.

The chain carries TRBV25-1 and TRBJ2-3; a weak D match, TRBD1 (5 bases). This CDR3 is built from 14 residues. The V and J ends lost 6 bases and 0 bases respectively, with 10 bases between them. The germline CDR1 and CDR2 sequences are MGHDK and SYGVNS. The CDR3 loop reads CASRSGLSTDTQYF. CDR3 DNA: TGTGCCAGCAGGTCAGGGCTCAGCACAGATACGCAGTATTTT.

The chain couples TRBV6-5 to TRBJ1-6, with 7 bases that match TRBD1. The germline V gene has CDR1 MNHEY and CDR2 SVGAGI. V lost 6 bases and J lost 7; bases outside the gene matches: 3. The CDR3 runs 13 residues. The CDR3 loop reads CASRTGKNSPLHF. Written as DNA, the CDR3 is TGTGCCAGCAGGACAGGGAAGAATTCACCCCTCCACTTT.

V is TRBV3-1 (or the pseudogene TRBV3-2) and J is TRBJ1-4, with a weak D call TRBD1 (5 bases). Between the trimmed V and J ends, which lost 3 bases and 1 base, there was a span of 9 bases. The CDR3 has 15 residues. Germline V CDR1 and CDR2: LGHDT, YNNKEL (reference sequence). The CDR3 DNA is TGTGCCAGCAGCCACCATCAGGGAACTAATGAAAAACTGTTTTTT. Encoded protein: CASSHHQGTNEKLFF.

The chain joins TRBV5-6 to TRBJ1-1; D perhaps matches TRBD1 (5 bases). V gave up 0 bases and J gave up 6 bases, with 9 bases separating them. Germline assignment: CDR1 SGHDT and CDR2 YYEEEE. The CDR3 totals 13 residues. CDR3: CASSLERGSEAFF. The CDR3 DNA follows: TGTGCCAGCAGCTTGGAAAGGGGATCTGAAGCTTTCTTT.

This chain connects TRBV24-1 to TRBJ2-2; the match to TRBD1 covers 12 bases. Germline CDR1 reads KGHDR; CDR2 reads SFDVKD. The CDR3 spans 16 residues. The junction had 6 bases not matched to a gene; V was cut back by 5 bases and J by 6 bases. The CDR3 coding sequence is TGTGCCACCAGTGTCCCCGGGACAGGGGGCTCCGGGGAGCTGTTTTTT. Its translation is CATSVPGTGGSGELFF.

The chain couples TRBV4-2 to TRBJ2-5, with a weak D call TRBD1 (5 bases). The germline CDR1 and CDR2 sequences are LGHNA and YNFKEQ. CDR3 size: 15 residues. V was trimmed by 0 bases and J by 2 bases, leaving 10 bases between them. CDR3 in amino acids: CASSQDLTDQETQYF. As DNA, the CDR3 is TGTGCCAGCAGCCAAGATCTGACAGATCAAGAGACCCAGTACTTC.

The V call is TRBV2, the J call TRBJ2-7; D uncertain. Germline V gene sequence: CDR1 SNHLY, CDR2 FYNNEI. The length of the CDR3 is 14 residues. The V end was cut by 4 bases, the J end by 0 bases, with 10 bases between. The CDR3, as DNA: TGTGCCAGCAGTGTGGAGTTCAGCTCCTACGAGCAGTACTTC. Translation gives CASSVEFSSYEQYF.

V and J are TRBV4-1 and TRBJ1-6; D is unclear. This CDR3 comprises 15 residues. Trimming removed 3 bases from V and 7 bases from J, with 13 bases in between. The germline gives CDR1 MGHRA, CDR2 YSYEKL. Here the CDR3 reads CASSQGNAENSPLHF. CDR3 in DNA: TGCGCCAGCAGCCAGGGGAACGCGGAAAATTCACCCCTCCACTTT.

The V call is TRBV6-1, the J call TRBJ1-6; D might be TRBD1 (5 bases). This CDR3 contains 17 residues. Trimming took off 0 bases at V and 8 bases at J, with 17 bases between the two ends. Looked up from germline, CDR1 is MNHNS and CDR2 is SASEGT. In nucleotides, the CDR3 is TGTGCCAGCAGTGAAGCGATACAAGGGGCTTGGTATTCACCCCTCCACTTT. Translating it yields CASSEAIQGAWYSPLHF.

This clone showed up just once. The rearrangement uses TRBV6-4 and TRBJ2-2, with a weak D call TRBD2 (6 bases). Germline values: CDR1 MRHNA, CDR2 SNTAGT. V lost 2 bases to trimming and J lost 6 bases, with 10 bases between them. This CDR3 is 14 amino acids long. The CDR3 region has the DNA TGTGCCAGCAGTGACCTACCGGGGGCCGGGGAGCTGTTTTTT. Its protein product is CASSDLPGAGELFF.

V usage is TRBV19 and J usage is TRBJ2-7; 7 positions match TRBD1. After removal of 5 bases from V and 6 bases from J, the junction contained 16 bases not matched to a gene. This CDR3 region has 16 residues. Germline V CDR1 and CDR2: LNHDA, SQIVND (reference sequence). CDR3 bases: TGTGCCAGTAGTCCCTCGTCGACAGGGACACTGGGCGAGCAGTACTTC. Translated, it gives CASSPSSTGTLGEQYF.

The chain couples TRBV3-1 (or the pseudogene TRBV3-2) to TRBJ1-4; D might be TRBD1 (5 bases). The ends were cut back, 0 bases at V and 5 bases at J, with 13 bases in the middle. Germline assignment: CDR1 LGHDT and CDR2 YNNKEL (reference sequence). This CDR3 has 16 amino acids. CDR3 amino acids: CASSQEFPRENEKLFF. DNA of the CDR3: TGTGCCAGCAGCCAAGAATTTCCCAGGGAAAATGAAAAACTGTTTTTT.

The rearrangement uses TRBV6-5 and TRBJ1-2, with TRBD1 matching 8 bases. Looked up from germline, CDR1 is MNHEY and CDR2 is SVGAGI. CDR3 length equals 13 residues. The trim removed 6 bases at V and 6 bases at J, leaving 6 bases unmatched. The CDR3 nucleotides are TGTGCCAGCAGCTTGGACAGGGTAGATGGCTACACCTTC. Protein: CASSLDRVDGYTF.

The chain combines TRBV30 with TRBJ2-7; 7 bases are shared with TRBD2. The CDR3 spans 13 residues. Germline CDR1 and CDR2: GTSNPN and SVGIG (reference sequence). V was clipped by 5 bases and J by 1 base; unmatched bases: 5. As DNA, the CDR3 is TGTGCCTGGGGGAGCGGGGTATCCTACGAGCAGTACTTC. Protein product: CAWGSGVSYEQYF.

V gene TRBV2 combines with J gene TRBJ1-3; possible D gene TRBD1, 6 bases. V lost 0 bases to trimming and J lost 0 bases, with 15 bases between them. CDR3 length: 18 residues. Germline CDR1 and CDR2: SNHLY and FYNNEI. CDR3 nucleotides: TGTGCCAGCAGTGAAGCCCACCCCGGGGGCGGCTCTGGAAACACCATATATTTT. The encoded protein is CASSEAHPGGGSGNTIYF.

V is TRBV6-1 and J is TRBJ1-2; D gene ambiguous. In germline, CDR1 is MNHNS, CDR2 SASEGT. Trimming shortened V by 3 bases and J by 2 bases, and 13 bases separated the two germline ends. The CDR3 spans 15 residues. In DNA, the CDR3 is TGTGCCAGCAGTGAGCTTTCGGGCAAGAACTATGGCTACACCTTC. It yields the protein CASSELSGKNYGYTF.

This clone was seen a few times. The rearrangement joins TRBV5-1 to TRBJ2-1; either TRBD1 or TRBD2 may fit D (6 bases each). The germline gives CDR1 SGHRS, CDR2 YFSETQ. The V gene lost 2 bases and the J gene lost 7 bases, with 10 bases spanning the gap. The CDR3 runs 13 residues. CDR3 DNA sequence: TGCGCCAGCAGCTTCACAGGGAGGAATGAGCAGTTCTTC. This encodes CASSFTGRNEQFF.

The chain joins TRBV29-1 to TRBJ2-5; 9 nucleotides match TRBD2. V dropped 5 bases and J dropped 3; count of bases not matched to a gene: 16. This CDR3 contains 17 residues. CDR1 is SQVTM, CDR2 ANQGSEA, per germline. CDR3 bases: TGCAGCGTTCTTGGCGGGGGGGTCACTTTCGTTAAAGAGACCCAGTACTTC. It is translated as CSVLGGGVTFVKETQYF.

The CDR3 reads CASSLSGRLQETQYF. The CDR3 nucleotides read TGTGCCAGCAGCTTGTCGGGACGCCTCCAAGAGACCCAGTACTTC. The chain has TRBV5-4 and TRBJ2-5; D may match TRBD1 or TRBD2 (5 bases each). Trimming shortened V by 1 base and J by 1 base, and 11 bases separated the two germline ends. The CDR3 is made up of 15 amino acids. Germline V gene lookup returns CDR1 SGHNT and CDR2 YYREEE (reference sequence).

This chain connects TRBV5-6 to TRBJ2-1; D might be TRBD2 (7 bases). V gave up 4 bases and J gave up 3 bases, with 20 bases separating them. The CDR3 is 17 amino acids. Germline V lookup: CDR1 SGHDT, CDR2 YYEEEE. As DNA, the CDR3 is TGTGCCAGCAGCGAGGGAGGGGGGCCCCAGGTCTACAATGAGCAGTTCTTC. This codes for CASSEGGGPQVYNEQFF.

This chain connects TRBV6-1 to TRBJ2-2; the D call may be TRBD1 or TRBD2 (6 bases each). The length of the CDR3 is 16 residues. V was clipped by 3 bases and J by 5 bases, with 16 bases between them. Germline lookup yields CDR1 MNHNS and CDR2 SASEGT. The CDR3 reads CASSDQRRGSTGELFF. The DNA for the CDR3 is TGTGCCAGCAGTGACCAGCGGAGGGGGAGTACCGGGGAGCTGTTTTTT.